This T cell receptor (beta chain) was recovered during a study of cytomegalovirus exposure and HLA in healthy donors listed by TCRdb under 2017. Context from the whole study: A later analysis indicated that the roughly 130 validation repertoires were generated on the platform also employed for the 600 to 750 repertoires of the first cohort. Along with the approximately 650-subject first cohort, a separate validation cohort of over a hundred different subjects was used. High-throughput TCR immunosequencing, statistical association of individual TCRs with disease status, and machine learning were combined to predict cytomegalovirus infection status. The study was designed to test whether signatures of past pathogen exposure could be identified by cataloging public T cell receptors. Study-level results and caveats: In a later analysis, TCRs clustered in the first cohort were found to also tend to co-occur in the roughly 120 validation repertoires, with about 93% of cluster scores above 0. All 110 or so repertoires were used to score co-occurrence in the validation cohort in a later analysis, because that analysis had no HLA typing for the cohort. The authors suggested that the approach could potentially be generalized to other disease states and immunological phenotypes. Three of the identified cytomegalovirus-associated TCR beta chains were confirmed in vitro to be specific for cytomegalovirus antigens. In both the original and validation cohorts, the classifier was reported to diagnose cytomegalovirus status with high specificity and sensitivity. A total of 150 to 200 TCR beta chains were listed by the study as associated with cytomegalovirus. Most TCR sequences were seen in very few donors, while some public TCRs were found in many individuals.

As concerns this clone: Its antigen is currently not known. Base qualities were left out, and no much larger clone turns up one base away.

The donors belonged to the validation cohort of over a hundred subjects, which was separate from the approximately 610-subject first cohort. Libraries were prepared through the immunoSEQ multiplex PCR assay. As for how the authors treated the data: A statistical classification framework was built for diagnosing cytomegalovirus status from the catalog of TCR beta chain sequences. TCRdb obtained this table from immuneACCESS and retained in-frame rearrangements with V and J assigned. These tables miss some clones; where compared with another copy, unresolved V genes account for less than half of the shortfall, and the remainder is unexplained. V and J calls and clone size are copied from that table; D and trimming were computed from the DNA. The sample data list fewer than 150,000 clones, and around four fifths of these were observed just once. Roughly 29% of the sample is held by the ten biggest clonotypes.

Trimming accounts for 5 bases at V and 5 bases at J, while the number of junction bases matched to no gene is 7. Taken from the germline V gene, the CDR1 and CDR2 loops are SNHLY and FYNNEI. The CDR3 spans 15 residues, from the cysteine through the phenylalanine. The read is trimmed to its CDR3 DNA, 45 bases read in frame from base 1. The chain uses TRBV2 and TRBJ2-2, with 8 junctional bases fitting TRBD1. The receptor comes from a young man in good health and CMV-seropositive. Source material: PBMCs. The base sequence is TGTGCCAGCAGTCCTAGGACAGGGACAACCGGGGAGCTGTTTTTT. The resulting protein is CASSPRTGTTGELFF. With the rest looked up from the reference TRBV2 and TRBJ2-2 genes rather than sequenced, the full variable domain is EPEVTQTPSHQVTQMGQEVILRCVPISNHLYFYWYRQILGQKVEFLVSFYNNEISEKSEIFDDQFSVERPDGSNFTLKIRSTKLEDSAMYFCASSPRTGTTGELFFGEGSRLTVL.